This T cell receptor (beta chain) was sequenced in a study of T cell responses to AZD1222 COVID-19 vaccine (dated by TCRdb to the early 2020s). Describing the broader study: AZD1222 recipients with second doses at about 4 weeks or about 12 weeks were pooled, because spike-specific TCR depth and breadth did not differ between schedules. A total of 230 or so trial participants underwent TCR sequencing, of whom some 210 received two doses of AZD1222 and 26 received two doses of the MenACWY control vaccine. Trial participants were enrolled by age into 18-55, 56-69 and 70-plus year subgroups, with approximately 150, 30 and 60 TCR-sequenced participants respectively.

On the study overall, not on this receptor specifically: The 56-69-year group was small, and its depth increase did not reach significance, likely because of low power. Spike-specific TCR breadth and depth rose significantly after two AZD1222 doses compared with day 0 and with MenACWY recipients. The whole spike protein was spanned by vaccine-associated CD4 TCRs, and dominant responses were seen in regions 160-218 and 743-854. Reportedly, close to half of the unique spike-specific TCRs recognized epitopes lying outside the regions that are mutated in the B.1.351 and B.1.1.7 variants. Because no samples from the day 14 peak response were available, repertoires could be characterized only after the peak T cell response. Participants were mostly white British and included more females than males, and it was suggested by the authors that clonal diversity may have been underestimated. Conclusions about previously exposed vaccinees are limited because only six or seven AZD1222 recipients were SARS-CoV-2 seropositive at baseline.

With respect to this clone: The target of this receptor is not known. Per-nucleotide qualities are absent, and no much larger clonotype sits a single base away.

The CDR3 regions of human TCRbeta chains were analyzed by immunosequencing. Under the source paper's analysis protocol: TCRs in the repertoires were matched against a reference library of SARS-CoV-2-specific TCRs that had been generated with the MIRA antigen-specificity platform. Breadth meant the fraction of unique TCRs that were SARS-CoV-2-associated, whereas depth meant the fraction of total T cells that were SARS-CoV-2-associated. Using the MIRA data, each spike-specific TCR was assigned both to the spike region to which the TCR was reactive and to a CD4 or CD8 class. Log10-transformed breadth and depth values were compared by one-way ANOVA with Sidak's multiple comparisons tests. This immuneACCESS table, as held by TCRdb, lists in-frame sequences with V and J called but not all clones. Of the missing ones, under half trace to an unresolved V gene in checked studies; the others have no known cause. V and J calls plus clone size are reproduced from that table; the DNA served to infer D and trimming. The sample table lists around 100,000 clones, approximately 91% of them with a count of one. The top ten clones comprise roughly a sixth of the sample.

The time point label on this specimen signifies: baseline before first vaccination. Vaccinee samples were obtained from the UK trials COV001 and COV002, which included a single-blind randomized controlled phase 2/3 trial of AZD1222 (ChAdOx1 nCoV-19) in healthy adults. For TCRbeta chain sequencing, PBMC samples from trial participants were taken at day 0 and at day 28 after the second dose. The germline V gene provides CDR1 MDHEN and CDR2 SYDVKM. The CDR3 measures 12 amino acids from cysteine to phenylalanine. Only the CDR3 DNA stays, 36 bases, in frame from base 1. V is shortened by 5 bases, J by 2 bases, and the region joining them spans 4 bases.

Recombination joined TRBV28 with TRBJ1-3, with the D gene not clear enough to name. Here the sequenced sample was peripheral blood, taken on day 0 of AZD1222 vaccination. The clonotype comes from an adult in good health. The DNA sequence is given as TGTGCCAGCAGTCTTGCTGGAAACACCATATATTTT. It translates to CASSLAGNTIYF.